This T cell receptor (beta chain) was profiled in a study of blood T cell repertoires in COVID-19. Study as a whole: The cDNA or gDNA used as material had been derived from T cells, B-cell-depleted T cells, or PBMCs.

The CDR3 covers 15 residues. CDR1 and CDR2 (germline): MGHRA, YSYEKL. Between the trimmed V and J ends, which lost 1 base and 3 bases, there was a span of 13 bases. Followed longitudinally, the Seattle patients had been enrolled during active infection. Source study methods: Amplification of reference gene primers provided the estimated nucleated cell counts. Libraries were prepared by immunoSEQ multiplex PCR; TCRdb keeps only in-frame clonotypes and omits some of them. That table gives V, J and clone size, and the DNA gave D and trimming. Of around 400,000 clones in the sample, around 87% are singletons; the top ten hold 10%.

The chain recombines TRBV4-1 with TRBJ2-7, with D uncertain. Sequencing was performed on peripheral blood. This TCR was sampled from a woman in her twenties or thirties with COVID-19, enrolled during active disease. CDR3 sequence (DNA): TGCGCCAGCAGCCAAGGACCTGGGCCGTACTACGAGCAGTACTTC. Encoded protein: CASSQGPGPYYEQYF.